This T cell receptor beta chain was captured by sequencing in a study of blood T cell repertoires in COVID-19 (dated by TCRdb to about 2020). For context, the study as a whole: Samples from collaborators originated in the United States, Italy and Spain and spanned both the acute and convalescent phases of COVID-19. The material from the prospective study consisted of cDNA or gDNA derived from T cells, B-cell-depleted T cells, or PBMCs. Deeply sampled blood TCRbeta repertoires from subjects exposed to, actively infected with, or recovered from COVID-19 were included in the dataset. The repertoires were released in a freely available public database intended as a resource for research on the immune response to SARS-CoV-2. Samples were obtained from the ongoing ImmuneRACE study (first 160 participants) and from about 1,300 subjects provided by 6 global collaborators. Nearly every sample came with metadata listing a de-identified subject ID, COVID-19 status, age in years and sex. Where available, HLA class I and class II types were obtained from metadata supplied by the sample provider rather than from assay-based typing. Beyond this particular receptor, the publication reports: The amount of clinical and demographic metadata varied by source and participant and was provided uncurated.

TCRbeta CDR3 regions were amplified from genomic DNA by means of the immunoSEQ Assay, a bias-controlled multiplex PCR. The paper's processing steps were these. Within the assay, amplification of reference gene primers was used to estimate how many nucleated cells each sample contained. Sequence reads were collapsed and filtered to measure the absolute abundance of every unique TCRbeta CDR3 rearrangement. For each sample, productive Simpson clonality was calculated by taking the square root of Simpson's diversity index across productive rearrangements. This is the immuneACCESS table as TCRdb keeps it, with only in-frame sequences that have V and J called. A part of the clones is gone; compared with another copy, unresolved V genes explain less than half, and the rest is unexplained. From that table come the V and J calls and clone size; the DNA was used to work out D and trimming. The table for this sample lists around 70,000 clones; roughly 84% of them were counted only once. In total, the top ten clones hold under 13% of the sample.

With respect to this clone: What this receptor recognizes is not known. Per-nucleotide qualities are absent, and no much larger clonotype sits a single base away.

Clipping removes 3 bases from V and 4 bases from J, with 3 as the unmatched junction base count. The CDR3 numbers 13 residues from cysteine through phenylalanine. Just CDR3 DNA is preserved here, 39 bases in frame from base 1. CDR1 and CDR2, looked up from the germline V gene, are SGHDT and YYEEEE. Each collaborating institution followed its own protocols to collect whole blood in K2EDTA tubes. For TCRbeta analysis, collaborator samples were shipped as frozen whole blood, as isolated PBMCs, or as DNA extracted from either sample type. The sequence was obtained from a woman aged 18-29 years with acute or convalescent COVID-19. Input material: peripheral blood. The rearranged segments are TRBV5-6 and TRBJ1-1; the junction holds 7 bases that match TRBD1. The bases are TGTGCCAGCAGCTCCTACAGGGGCACTGAAGCTTTCTTT. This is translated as CASSSYRGTEAFF.